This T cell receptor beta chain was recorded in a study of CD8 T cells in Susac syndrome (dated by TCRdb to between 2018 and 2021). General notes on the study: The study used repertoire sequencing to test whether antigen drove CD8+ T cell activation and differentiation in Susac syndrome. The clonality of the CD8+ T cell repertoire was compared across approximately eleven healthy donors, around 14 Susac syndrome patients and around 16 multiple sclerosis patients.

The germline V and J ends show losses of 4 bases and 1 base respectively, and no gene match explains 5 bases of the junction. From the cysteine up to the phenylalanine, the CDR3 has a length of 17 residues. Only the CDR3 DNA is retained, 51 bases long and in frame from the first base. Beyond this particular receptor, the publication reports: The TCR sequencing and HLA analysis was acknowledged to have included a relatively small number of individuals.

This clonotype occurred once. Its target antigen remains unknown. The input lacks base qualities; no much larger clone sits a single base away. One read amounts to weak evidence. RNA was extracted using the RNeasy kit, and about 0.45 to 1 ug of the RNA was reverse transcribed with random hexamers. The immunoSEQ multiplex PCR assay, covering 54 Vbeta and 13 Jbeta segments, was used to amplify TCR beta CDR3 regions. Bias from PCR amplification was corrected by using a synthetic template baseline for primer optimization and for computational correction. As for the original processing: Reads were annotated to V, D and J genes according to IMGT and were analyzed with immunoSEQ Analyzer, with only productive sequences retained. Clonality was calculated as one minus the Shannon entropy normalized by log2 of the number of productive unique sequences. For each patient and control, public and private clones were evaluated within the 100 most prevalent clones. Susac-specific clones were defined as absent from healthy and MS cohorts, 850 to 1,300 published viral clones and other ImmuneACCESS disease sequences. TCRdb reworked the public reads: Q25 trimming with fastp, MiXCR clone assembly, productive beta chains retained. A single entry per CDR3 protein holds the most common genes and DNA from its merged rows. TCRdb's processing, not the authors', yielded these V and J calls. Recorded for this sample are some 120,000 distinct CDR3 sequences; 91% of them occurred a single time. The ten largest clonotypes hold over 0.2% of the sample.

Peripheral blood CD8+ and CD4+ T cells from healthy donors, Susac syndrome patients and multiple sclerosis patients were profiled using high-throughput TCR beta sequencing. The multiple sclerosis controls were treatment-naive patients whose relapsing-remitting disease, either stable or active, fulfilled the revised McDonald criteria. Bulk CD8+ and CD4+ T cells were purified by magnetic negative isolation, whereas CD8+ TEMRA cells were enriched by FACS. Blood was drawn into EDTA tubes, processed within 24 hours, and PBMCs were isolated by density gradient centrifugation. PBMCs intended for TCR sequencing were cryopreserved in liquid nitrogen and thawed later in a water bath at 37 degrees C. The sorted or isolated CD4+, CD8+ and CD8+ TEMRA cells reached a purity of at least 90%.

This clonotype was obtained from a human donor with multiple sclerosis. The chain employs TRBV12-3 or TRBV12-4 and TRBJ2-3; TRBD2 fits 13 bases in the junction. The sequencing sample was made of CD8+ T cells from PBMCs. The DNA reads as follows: TGTGCCAGCAGTTCCCCCGGACTAGCGGGGGGCACAGATACGCAGTATTTT. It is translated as CASSSPGLAGGTDTQYF.